Listed below are T cell receptor beta chains from one sample, sequenced in a study of identical twins. TCRdb independently ran MiXCR on the 5' RACE reads; one entry per CDR3 protein. This sample has approximately 600,000 distinct CDR3 sequences, with 7.1% found just once. These same data were also listed under a study on yellow fever vaccine responses in identical twins.

Sequenced: PBMCs. Receptors were obtained from a woman under 30 in good health. CDR3s include the opening cysteine and the closing phenylalanine or tryptophan. A D gene is named only where the DNA matches it firmly. Part of the rows lack a size; the others show once, few, many or a class for expanded clones.

cdr3_nt cdr3_aa clone_size d_call v_call cdr3_length j_call
TGTGCCAGCAGTGAAACGGGGGAGGCCACTGAAGCTTTCTTT CASSETGEATEAFF many . TRBV6-1 14 TRBJ1-1
TGTGCCAGCAGACCCAGCGGGAGTATTAACGAGCAGTACTTC CASRPSGSINEQYF few TRBD2 TRBV6-2/TRBV6-3 14 TRBJ2-7
TGTGCCAGCAGCGTAGGGCCGGGGGCTTGGGAGCAGTACTTC CASSVGPGAWEQYF many . TRBV9 14 TRBJ2-7
TGTGCCAGCAGCTTGGTGCCAGGGCCCACAGATACGCAGTATTTT CASSLVPGPTDTQYF . . TRBV5-5 15 TRBJ2-3
TGTGCCACCAGTGATCATGACAACTACAATGAGCAGTTCTTC CATSDHDNYNEQFF many . TRBV24-1 14 TRBJ2-1
TGTGCCAGCAGCCTTATAGGGTATGGCTACACCTTC CASSLIGYGYTF many . TRBV7-9 12 TRBJ1-2
TGCAGCACCCGGGACAAGGGTATGGAGACCCAGTACTTC CSTRDKGMETQYF many . TRBV29-1 13 TRBJ2-5
TGTGCCAGCAGCCCCCGTGGGCGCAAAGCTTTCTTT CASSPRGRKAFF few . TRBV14 12 TRBJ1-1
TGTGCCACCAGTGACCCTCTTAGCGGGATTGGTTATGAGCAGTTCTTC CATSDPLSGIGYEQFF few TRBD2 TRBV24-1 16 TRBJ2-1
TGCGCCAGCAGTGATAGGGGGCATGCCGGGGAGCTGTTTTTT CASSDRGHAGELFF few TRBD1 TRBV10-1 14 TRBJ2-2
TGCGCCAGCAGCTTCCTGACTAGCGGGGGGATTGAGCAGTTCTTC CASSFLTSGGIEQFF . TRBD2 TRBV5-1 15 TRBJ2-1
TGTGCCAGCAGTTACACACTCGGGACTAGCGGGAGGCCCAGAAATGAGCAGTTCTTC CASSYTLGTSGRPRNEQFF . TRBD2 TRBV27 19 TRBJ2-1
TGTGCCAGCAGTCCTCCGGGACAGTGGAGCTCCTACAATGAGCAGTTCTTC CASSPPGQWSSYNEQFF few TRBD1 TRBV27 17 TRBJ2-1
TGTGCCATCGCAGGCAGGGACACTGAAGCTTTCTTT CAIAGRDTEAFF . . TRBV10-3 12 TRBJ1-1
TGTGCCAGCAGTCTCTTTGGGACTAGCGGAAACAATGAGCAGTTCTTC CASSLFGTSGNNEQFF . TRBD2 TRBV11-3 16 TRBJ2-1
TGTGCCAGCAGCTTAGCGGCTAGCTCGGCCAACTACAATGAGCAGTTCTTC CASSLAASSANYNEQFF few . TRBV7-9 17 TRBJ2-1
TGTGCCAGCAGTTCCAGGGTACCTTCACCCCTCCACTTT CASSSRVPSPLHF . . TRBV27 13 TRBJ1-6
TGTGCCAGCAGCTTAGTGGGGAACCTTCATAATTCACCCCTCCACTTT CASSLVGNLHNSPLHF few . TRBV7-9 16 TRBJ1-6
TGTGCCAGCATCAACGAGAACACCGGGGAGCTGTTTTTT CASINENTGELFF . . TRBV12-3/TRBV12-4 13 TRBJ2-2
TGTGCCAGCAGCGGCCCGGGACTAGCGGGGGGCGCGTACAATGAGCAGTTCTTC CASSGPGLAGGAYNEQFF few TRBD2 TRBV11-2 18 TRBJ2-1
TGTGCCAGCAGCTTGAGCACTAGCGGTTCAAGTTGGTACTTC CASSLSTSGSSWYF many TRBD2 TRBV7-9 14 TRBJ2-5
TGCGCCAGCAGCTTGGATCCGGGGGAAAAACTGTTTTTT CASSLDPGEKLFF few . TRBV5-1 13 TRBJ1-4
TGTGCCAGCAGCTTTACAGGGGCCCACACTGAAGCTTTCTTT CASSFTGAHTEAFF few TRBD1 TRBV7-9 14 TRBJ1-1
TGCAGCGTTGGTCGCGGGGGGGGCAATGAGCAGTTCTTC CSVGRGGGNEQFF many TRBD2 TRBV29-1 13 TRBJ2-1
TGCAGTGCTAGAGTCCACCTCGGGGGCACAGATACGCAGTATTTT CSARVHLGGTDTQYF few . TRBV20-1 15 TRBJ2-3
TGCAGCGTTGAGGGAGGCGCGAGGGATACGCAGTATTTT CSVEGGARDTQYF . . TRBV29-1 13 TRBJ2-3
TGTGCCATCAGTGAGCCCACAGGAGGGCAGTCCTCCTATGGCTACACCTTC CAISEPTGGQSSYGYTF many . TRBV10-3 17 TRBJ1-2
TGTGCCAGCAGCCTTGGACTAGCGGATTTCTCCTACAATGAGCAGTTCTTC CASSLGLADFSYNEQFF . TRBD2 TRBV6-1 17 TRBJ2-1
TGTGCCAGCAGTAAGGGGGCGGGGGCCCGCGGCGGGGAGCTGTTTTTT CASSKGAGARGGELFF . . TRBV6-1 16 TRBJ2-2
TGTGCCAGCCGACGAAGCCTAAGCGGGGGGACACGCACAGATACGCAGTATTTT CASRRSLSGGTRTDTQYF . TRBD2 TRBV18 18 TRBJ2-3
TGTGCCAGCAGTAACGAGGGGGCGGTTATGGGTGAGCAGTTCTTC CASSNEGAVMGEQFF . TRBD1 TRBV6-4 15 TRBJ2-1
TGTGCCAGCAGTGAAGCGCCCCGAACACATGGCTACACCTTC CASSEAPRTHGYTF once . TRBV6-1 14 TRBJ1-2
TGCGCCAGCAGCTCTCAGCGGGACAGCACAGATACGCAGTATTTT CASSSQRDSTDTQYF many TRBD2 TRBV5-1 15 TRBJ2-3
TGTGCCAGCAGCTCCGGACAGGCCACCGGGGAGCTGTTTTTT CASSSGQATGELFF few TRBD1 TRBV11-2 14 TRBJ2-2
TGTGCCAGCAGCCCTTACGGGACAGGGGCTCAGCCCCAGCATTTT CASSPYGTGAQPQHF few TRBD1 TRBV7-9 15 TRBJ1-5
TGTGCCAGCAGCTTCGGGAGAGTGGGTCCTACTAGCTCCTACAATGAGCAGTTCTTC CASSFGRVGPTSSYNEQFF few . TRBV5-4 19 TRBJ2-1
TGCAGTGCCACGCGGGGGGGGTTTAACACCGGGGAGCTGTTTTTT CSATRGGFNTGELFF . TRBD2 TRBV20-1 15 TRBJ2-2
TGTGCCAGCAGCTGGGGACAGTTCAATGAGCAGTTCTTC CASSWGQFNEQFF few TRBD1 TRBV7-6 13 TRBJ2-1
TGTGCCAGCAGCGTAACAAGCGGGGGGGGCGGGGATACGCAGTATTTT CASSVTSGGGGDTQYF few TRBD2 TRBV9 16 TRBJ2-3
TGCGCCAGCAGCTTGGAACAGGTCAATGGGGATGAGCAGTTCTTC CASSLEQVNGDEQFF few . TRBV5-1 15 TRBJ2-1
TGTGCCACCAGTACCCTCCCATCAATCGGGGACTACAATGAGCAGTTCTTC CATSTLPSIGDYNEQFF many . TRBV24-1 17 TRBJ2-1
TGCGCCAGCAGCGCCCAGGGTGCTTATGGCTACACCTTC CASSAQGAYGYTF . . TRBV5-1 13 TRBJ1-2
TGTGCCAGCAGCTTAGCGCAGTCAGGGGGCGGCAATGAGCAGTTCTTC CASSLAQSGGGNEQFF . TRBD1 TRBV7-6 16 TRBJ2-1
TGCGCCAGCAGCATCCAGACCGGGTCCTACGAGCAGTACTTC CASSIQTGSYEQYF many . TRBV5-1 14 TRBJ2-7
TGTGCCAGCAGCGCTCTAGAGGGGGGAAATTCACCCCTCCACTTT CASSALEGGNSPLHF many . TRBV9 15 TRBJ1-6
TGCGCCAGCAGCTTTACAGATAGTACCGGGGAGCTGTTTTTT CASSFTDSTGELFF . . TRBV5-1 14 TRBJ2-2
TGTGCCAGCAGTTACGAGGCAGGGAGAGTAGCAAAACTGTTTTTT CASSYEAGRVAKLFF few . TRBV6-5 15 TRBJ1-4
TGCAGTGCTAGTTCGGCTACCGGAGAGCAGTACTTC CSASSATGEQYF few . TRBV20-1 12 TRBJ2-7